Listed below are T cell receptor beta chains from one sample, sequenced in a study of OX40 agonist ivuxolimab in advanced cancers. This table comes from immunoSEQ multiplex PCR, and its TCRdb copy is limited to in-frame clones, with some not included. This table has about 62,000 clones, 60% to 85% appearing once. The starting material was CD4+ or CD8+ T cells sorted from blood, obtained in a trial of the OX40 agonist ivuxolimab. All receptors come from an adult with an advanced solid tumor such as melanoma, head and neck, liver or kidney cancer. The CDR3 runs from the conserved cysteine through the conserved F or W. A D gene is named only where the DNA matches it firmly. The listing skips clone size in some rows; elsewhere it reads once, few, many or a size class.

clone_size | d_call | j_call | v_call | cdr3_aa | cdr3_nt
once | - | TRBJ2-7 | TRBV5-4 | CASSLGSPYEQYF | TGTGCCAGCAGCTTGGGTTCACCCTACGAGCAGTACTTC
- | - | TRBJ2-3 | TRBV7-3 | CASSRRDTSTDTQYF | TGTGCCAGCAGCCGGAGGGACACTAGCACAGATACGCAGTATTTT
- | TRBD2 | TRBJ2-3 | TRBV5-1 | CASRWASGGASTDTQYF | TGCGCCAGCCGGTGGGCTAGCGGGGGGGCTAGCACAGATACGCAGTATTTT
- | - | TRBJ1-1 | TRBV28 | CASSETGGGTEAFF | TGTGCCAGCAGCGAAACGGGGGGAGGCACTGAAGCTTTCTTT
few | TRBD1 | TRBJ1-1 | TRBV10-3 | CAISERGQGYTEAFF | TGTGCCATCAGTGAGAGGGGACAGGGATACACTGAAGCTTTCTTT
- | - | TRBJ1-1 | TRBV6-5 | CASSTARARTEAFF | TGTGCCAGCAGTACCGCGCGGGCCCGCACTGAAGCTTTCTTT
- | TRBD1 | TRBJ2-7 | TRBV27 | CASWGQNYEQYF | TGTGCCAGTTGGGGACAGAACTACGAGCAGTACTTC
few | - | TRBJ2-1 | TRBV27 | CASSLFGSSYNEQFF | TGTGCCAGCAGTTTGTTCGGGAGTTCCTACAATGAGCAGTTCTTC
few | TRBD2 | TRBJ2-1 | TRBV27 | CASCAAGGGSILGSYNEQFF | TGTGCCAGCTGCGCCGCGGGAGGCGGGAGCATCTTAGGGTCCTACAATGAGCAGTTCTTC
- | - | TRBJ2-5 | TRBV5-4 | CASSPGETQYF | TGTGCCAGCAGCCCTGGAGAGACCCAGTACTTC
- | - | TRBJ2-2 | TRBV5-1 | CASSLGHPGELFF | TGCGCCAGCAGCTTAGGGCACCCCGGGGAGCTGTTTTTT
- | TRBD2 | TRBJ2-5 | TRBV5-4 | CASSLTSGKETQYF | TGTGCCAGCAGCCTGACTAGCGGAAAAGAGACCCAGTACTTC
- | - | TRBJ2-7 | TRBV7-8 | CASSLIQDRLGEQYF | TGTGCCAGCAGCTTAATCCAGGACCGGTTGGGCGAGCAGTACTTC
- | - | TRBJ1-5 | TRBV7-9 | CASSLDPSGPQHF | TGTGCCAGCAGTCTGGACCCCTCCGGGCCCCAGCATTTT
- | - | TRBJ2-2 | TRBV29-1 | CSVGPPLGNTGELFF | TGCAGCGTTGGCCCACCCCTGGGGAACACCGGGGAGCTGTTTTTT